Described below is a single T cell receptor (beta chain) sequence and its context. There is no known antigen for this receptor. No much larger clone is present one base from it, and per-base qualities are unavailable. The record originates from a study of STAT5B mutations in CD4+ large granular lymphocyte leukemia (dated by TCRdb to 2021 to 2024). With respect to the entire study: Among healthy controls, the CDR3 'QG' motif was associated with a particular HLA allele. TCRbeta repertoires of CD4+ T-cell large granular lymphocyte leukemia patients were compared with those of healthy blood donors. Flow cytometry performed on FACSCanto II or FACSVerse showed that the purified fractions had more than 95% purity among lymphocytes.

The healthy controls were 37 blood donors, and the buffy coats of these donors were supplied by the Finnish Red Cross blood service. All TCR-sequenced material derived from peripheral blood: patient blood samples and healthy donor buffy coats. Ficoll-Hypaque gradient centrifugation was used to isolate peripheral blood mononuclear cells. CD4+ cells were magnetically purified from the buffy coats of healthy controls. Genomic DNA was extracted using the Gentra Puregene Cell and Tissue kit, and a Qubit 2.0 fluorometer was used to quantify it. Findings and caveats that apply to the study as a whole: Each patient's main leukemic clonotypes were private, but around 27% of these clonotypes showed up at low frequency in the non-leukemic repertoires of other patients. TRBV06-family usage was enriched among the top patient clones (8/27) compared with healthy controls (2/35). Compared with healthy CD4+ repertoires, CD4-sorted patient repertoires appeared more clonal, and this difference remained even after the putative leukemic clones were removed. Data were not HLA-matched; higher clonality in CD4+ versus CD8+ T-LGLL could reflect the relatively small sample size.

V loses 3 bases at its end and J loses 4 bases; junction bases beyond the gene matches: 10. Measured from the cysteine to the phenylalanine, the CDR3 is 16 residues long. The retained sequence is limited to the CDR3, 48 bases, with the frame set at the first base. Sequences SGHKS (CDR1) and YYEKEE (CDR2) are obtained from the germline V gene (reference sequence). The immunoSEQ assay at survey resolution was used to sequence TCRbeta rearrangements from genomic DNA. As for how the authors treated the data: In the TCR sequencing data, the lowest productive clonotype frequency that could be detected was 2.59 x 10-5. Only productive TCRbeta rearrangements, defined as complete and in-frame sequences, were included in the analyses. Clonality for each sample was calculated as Simpson clonality in the immunoSEQ Analyzer version 3.0. Clones were grouped by frequency into very rare, small, medium, large (1-20%) or hyperexpanded (>20%) categories. Generation probabilities were estimated with OLGA 1.2.3, V-gene circos plots were generated with VDJtools, specificities were searched for in VDJdb, and CDR3 motifs were identified with GLIPH. Here the immuneACCESS table is served through TCRdb, limited to in-frame sequences with V and J called. Missing clones are a known gap in these copies; in checked studies unresolved V genes cover under half, and the rest lacks a known reason. Clone size and V and J calls were adopted from that table, with D and trimming inferred from the DNA. This sample holds tens of thousands of clones; 70% to 85% were observed only once. The ten largest account for approximately 1.9% of the sample.

The sequence derives from a human donor in good health. Specimen: CD4+ T cells from blood buffy coats. The sequence joins TRBV5-5 to TRBJ2-7; TRBD2 lines up with 10 middle nucleotides. The CDR3 protein is CASSSLAGGNRYEQYF. The nucleotides are TGTGCCAGCAGCTCATTAGCGGGGGGCAATCGGTACGAGCAGTACTTC.